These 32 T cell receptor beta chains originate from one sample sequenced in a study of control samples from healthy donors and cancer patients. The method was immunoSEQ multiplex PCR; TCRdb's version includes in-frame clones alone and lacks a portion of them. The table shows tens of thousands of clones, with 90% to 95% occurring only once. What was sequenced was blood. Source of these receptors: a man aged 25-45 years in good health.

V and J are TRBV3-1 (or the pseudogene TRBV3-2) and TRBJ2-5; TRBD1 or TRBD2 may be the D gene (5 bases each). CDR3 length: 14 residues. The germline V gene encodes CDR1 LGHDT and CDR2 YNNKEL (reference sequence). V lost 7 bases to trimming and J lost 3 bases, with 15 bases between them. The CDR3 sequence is CASNQRGTKETQYF. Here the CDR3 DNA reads TGTGCCAGCAACCAGCGAGGGACGAAAGAGACCCAGTACTTC.

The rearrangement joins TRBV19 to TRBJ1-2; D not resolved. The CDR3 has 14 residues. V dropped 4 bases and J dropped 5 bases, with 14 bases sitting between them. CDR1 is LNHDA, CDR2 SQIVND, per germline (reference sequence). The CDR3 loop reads CASSRRGSEYGYTF. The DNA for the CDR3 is TGTGCCAGTAGTAGACGGGGAAGTGAGTATGGCTACACCTTC.

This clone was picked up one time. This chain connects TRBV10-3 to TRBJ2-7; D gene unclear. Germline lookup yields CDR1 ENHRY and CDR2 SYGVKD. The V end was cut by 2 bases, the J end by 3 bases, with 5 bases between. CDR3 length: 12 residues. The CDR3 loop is CAISEIGYEQYF. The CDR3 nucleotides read TGTGCCATCAGTGAGATCGGCTACGAGCAGTACTTC.

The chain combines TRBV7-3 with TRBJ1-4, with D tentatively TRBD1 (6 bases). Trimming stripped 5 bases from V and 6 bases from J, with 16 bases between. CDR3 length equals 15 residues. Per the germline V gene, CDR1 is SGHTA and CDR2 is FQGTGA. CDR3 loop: CASSPRWSGDEKLFF. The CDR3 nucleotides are TGTGCCAGCAGCCCCCGTTGGTCAGGGGATGAAAAACTGTTTTTT.

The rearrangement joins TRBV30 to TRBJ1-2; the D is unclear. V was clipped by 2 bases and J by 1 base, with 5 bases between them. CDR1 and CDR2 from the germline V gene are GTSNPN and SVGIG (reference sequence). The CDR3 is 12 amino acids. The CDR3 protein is CAWSRVNYGYTF. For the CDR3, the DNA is TGTGCCTGGAGTCGTGTTAACTATGGCTACACCTTC.

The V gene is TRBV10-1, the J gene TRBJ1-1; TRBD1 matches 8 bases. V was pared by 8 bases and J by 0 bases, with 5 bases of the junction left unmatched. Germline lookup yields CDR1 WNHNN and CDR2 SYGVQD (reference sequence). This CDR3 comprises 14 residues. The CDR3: CASSRQGLNTEAFF. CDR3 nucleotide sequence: TGCGCCAGCTCCCGACAGGGGCTGAACACTGAAGCTTTCTTT.

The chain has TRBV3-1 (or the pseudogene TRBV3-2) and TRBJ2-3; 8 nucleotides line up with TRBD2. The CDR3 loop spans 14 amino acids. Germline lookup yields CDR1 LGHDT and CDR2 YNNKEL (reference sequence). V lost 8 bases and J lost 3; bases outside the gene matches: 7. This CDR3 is CASAAGLVTDTQYF. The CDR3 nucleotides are TGTGCCAGCGCAGCGGGACTAGTTACAGATACGCAGTATTTT.

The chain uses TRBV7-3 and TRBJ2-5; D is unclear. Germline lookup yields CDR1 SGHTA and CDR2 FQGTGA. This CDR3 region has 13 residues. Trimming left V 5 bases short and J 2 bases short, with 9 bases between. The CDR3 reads CASSPPGQETQYF. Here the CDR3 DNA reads TGTGCCAGCAGCCCCCCCGGTCAAGAGACCCAGTACTTC.

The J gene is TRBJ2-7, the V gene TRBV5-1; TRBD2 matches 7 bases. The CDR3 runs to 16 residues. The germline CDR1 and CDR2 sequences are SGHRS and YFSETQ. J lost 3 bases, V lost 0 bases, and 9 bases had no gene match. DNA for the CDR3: TGCGCCAGCAGCTTGGGGGAGCGGGGTCCCCACTACGAGCAGTACTTC. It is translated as CASSLGERGPHYEQYF.

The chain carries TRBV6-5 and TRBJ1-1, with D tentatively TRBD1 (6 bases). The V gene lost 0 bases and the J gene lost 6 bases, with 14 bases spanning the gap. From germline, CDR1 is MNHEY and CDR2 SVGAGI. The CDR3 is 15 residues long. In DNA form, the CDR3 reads TGTGCCAGCAGTTACTCGGGGGGGCGAGTCTCTGAAGCTTTCTTT. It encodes CASSYSGGRVSEAFF.

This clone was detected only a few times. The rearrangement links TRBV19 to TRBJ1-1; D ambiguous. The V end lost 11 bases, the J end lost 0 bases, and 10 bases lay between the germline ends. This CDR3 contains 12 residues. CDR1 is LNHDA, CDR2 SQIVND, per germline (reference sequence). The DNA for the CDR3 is TGTGCCGTGGACGGTCTGAACACTGAAGCTTTCTTT. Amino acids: CAVDGLNTEAFF.

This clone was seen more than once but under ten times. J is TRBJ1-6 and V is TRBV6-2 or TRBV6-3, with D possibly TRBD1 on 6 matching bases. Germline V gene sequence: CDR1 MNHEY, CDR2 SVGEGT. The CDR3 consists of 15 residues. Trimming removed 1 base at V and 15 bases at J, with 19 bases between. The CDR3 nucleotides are TGTGCCAGCAGTTACTACGTGGGACACGGACTTCTCCTCCACTTT. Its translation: CASSYYVGHGLLLHF.

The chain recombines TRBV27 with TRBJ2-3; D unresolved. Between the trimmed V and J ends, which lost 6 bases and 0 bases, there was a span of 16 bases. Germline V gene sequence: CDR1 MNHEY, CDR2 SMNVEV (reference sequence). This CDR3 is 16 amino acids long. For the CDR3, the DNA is TGTGCCAGCAGCCCCACCGGTTGGTCTAGCACAGATACGCAGTATTTT. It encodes CASSPTGWSSTDTQYF.

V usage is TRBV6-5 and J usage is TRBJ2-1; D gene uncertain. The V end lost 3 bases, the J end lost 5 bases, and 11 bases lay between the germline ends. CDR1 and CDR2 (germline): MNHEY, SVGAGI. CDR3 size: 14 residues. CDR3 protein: CASSYGAFHNEQFF. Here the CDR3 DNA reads TGTGCCAGCAGTTATGGAGCCTTTCACAATGAGCAGTTCTTC.

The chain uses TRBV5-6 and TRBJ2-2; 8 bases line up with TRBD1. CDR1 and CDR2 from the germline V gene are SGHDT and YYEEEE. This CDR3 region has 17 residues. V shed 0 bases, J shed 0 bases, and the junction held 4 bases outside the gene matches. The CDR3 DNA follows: TGTGCCAGCAGCTTGGGACAGGGGCCTGCGAACACCGGGGAGCTGTTTTTT. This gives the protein CASSLGQGPANTGELFF.

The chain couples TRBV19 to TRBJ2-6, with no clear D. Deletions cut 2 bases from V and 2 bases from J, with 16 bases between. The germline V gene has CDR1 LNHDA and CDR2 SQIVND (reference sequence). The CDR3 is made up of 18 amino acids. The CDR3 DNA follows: TGTGCCAGTAGTATATTCGCCTCCAGCCTGGCTGGGGCCAACGTCCTGACTTTC. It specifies CASSIFASSLAGANVLTF.

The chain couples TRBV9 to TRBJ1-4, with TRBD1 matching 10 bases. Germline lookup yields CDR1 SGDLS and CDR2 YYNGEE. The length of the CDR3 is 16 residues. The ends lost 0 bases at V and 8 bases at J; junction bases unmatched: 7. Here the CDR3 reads CASSVGPGTGEEKLFF. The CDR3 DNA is TGTGCCAGCAGCGTAGGGCCCGGGACAGGGGAAGAAAAACTGTTTTTT.

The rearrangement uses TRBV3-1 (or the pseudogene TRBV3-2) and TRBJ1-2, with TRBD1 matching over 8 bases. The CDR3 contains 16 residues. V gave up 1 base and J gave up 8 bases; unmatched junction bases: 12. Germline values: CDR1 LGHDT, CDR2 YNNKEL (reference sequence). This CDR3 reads CASSQGGYRGSGGYTF. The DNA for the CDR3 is TGTGCCAGCAGCCAAGGGGGGTACAGGGGGTCAGGAGGCTACACCTTC.

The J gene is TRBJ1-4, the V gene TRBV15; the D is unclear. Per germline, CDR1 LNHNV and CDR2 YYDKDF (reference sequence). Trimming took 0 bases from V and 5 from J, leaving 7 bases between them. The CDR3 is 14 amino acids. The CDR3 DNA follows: TGTGCCACCAGCAGAGATATGAGGAATGAAAAACTGTTTTTT. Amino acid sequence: CATSRDMRNEKLFF.

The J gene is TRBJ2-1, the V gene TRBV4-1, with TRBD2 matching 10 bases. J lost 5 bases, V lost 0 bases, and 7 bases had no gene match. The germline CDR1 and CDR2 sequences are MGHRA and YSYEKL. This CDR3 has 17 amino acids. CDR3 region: CASSQETGLAGDNEQFF. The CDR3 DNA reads TGCGCCAGCAGCCAAGAGACCGGTCTAGCGGGGGACAATGAGCAGTTCTTC.

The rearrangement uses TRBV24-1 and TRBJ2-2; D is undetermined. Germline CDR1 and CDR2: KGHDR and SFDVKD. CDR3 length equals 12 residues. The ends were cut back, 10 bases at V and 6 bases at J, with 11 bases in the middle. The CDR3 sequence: CATLGEPGELFF. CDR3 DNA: TGTGCCACTCTTGGGGAACCCGGGGAGCTGTTTTTT.

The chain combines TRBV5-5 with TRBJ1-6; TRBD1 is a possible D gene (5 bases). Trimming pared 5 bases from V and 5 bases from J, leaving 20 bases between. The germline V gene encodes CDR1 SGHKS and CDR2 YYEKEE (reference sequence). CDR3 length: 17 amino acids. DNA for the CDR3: TGTGCCAGCAGTTTACAAGGGAGATGGGGGGATAATTCACCCCTCCACTTT. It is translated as CASSLQGRWGDNSPLHF.

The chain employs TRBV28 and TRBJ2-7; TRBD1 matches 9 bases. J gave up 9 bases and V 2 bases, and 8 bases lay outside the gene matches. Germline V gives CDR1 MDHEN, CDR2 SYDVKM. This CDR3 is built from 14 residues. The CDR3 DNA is TGTGCCAGCAGTTTACCAGGGACAGGGAGAGGGCAGTACTTC. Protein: CASSLPGTGRGQYF.

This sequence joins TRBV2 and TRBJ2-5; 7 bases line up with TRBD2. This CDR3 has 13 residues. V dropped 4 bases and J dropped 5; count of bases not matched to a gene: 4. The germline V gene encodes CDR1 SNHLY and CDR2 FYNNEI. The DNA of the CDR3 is TGTGCCAGCAGTGGGACTAGTAGGGAGACCCAGTACTTC. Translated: CASSGTSRETQYF.

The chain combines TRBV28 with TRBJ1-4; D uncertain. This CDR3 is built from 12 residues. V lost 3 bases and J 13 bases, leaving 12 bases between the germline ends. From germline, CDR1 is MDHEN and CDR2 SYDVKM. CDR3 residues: CASSLLGLGLFF. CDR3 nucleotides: TGTGCCAGCAGTTTGCTGGGCCTGGGACTGTTTTTT.

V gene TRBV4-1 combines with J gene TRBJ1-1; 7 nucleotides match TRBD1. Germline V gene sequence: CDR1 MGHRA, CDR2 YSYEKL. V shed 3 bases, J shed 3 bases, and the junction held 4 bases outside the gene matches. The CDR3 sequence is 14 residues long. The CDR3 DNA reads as TGCGCCAGCAGCCAGTATGACAGGGACACTGAAGCTTTCTTT. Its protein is CASSQYDRDTEAFF.

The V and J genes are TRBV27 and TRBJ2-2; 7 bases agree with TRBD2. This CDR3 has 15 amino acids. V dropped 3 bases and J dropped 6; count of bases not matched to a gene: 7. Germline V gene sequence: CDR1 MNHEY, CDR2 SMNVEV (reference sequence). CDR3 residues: CASSLGGPNAGELFF. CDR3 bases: TGTGCCAGCAGTTTGGGAGGGCCAAATGCCGGGGAGCTGTTTTTT.

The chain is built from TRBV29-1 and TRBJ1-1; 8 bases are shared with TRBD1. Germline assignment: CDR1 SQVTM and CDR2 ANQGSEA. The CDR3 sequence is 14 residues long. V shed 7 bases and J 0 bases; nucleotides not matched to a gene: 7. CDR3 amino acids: CSGRTGFMNTEAFF. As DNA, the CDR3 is TGCAGCGGGAGGACAGGGTTCATGAACACTGAAGCTTTCTTT.

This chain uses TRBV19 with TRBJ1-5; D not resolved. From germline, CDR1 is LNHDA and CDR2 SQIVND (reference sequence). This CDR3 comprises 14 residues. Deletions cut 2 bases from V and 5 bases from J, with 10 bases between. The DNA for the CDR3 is TGTGCCAGTAGTATAATGGGGTGGGATCAGCCCCAGCATTTT. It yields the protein CASSIMGWDQPQHF.

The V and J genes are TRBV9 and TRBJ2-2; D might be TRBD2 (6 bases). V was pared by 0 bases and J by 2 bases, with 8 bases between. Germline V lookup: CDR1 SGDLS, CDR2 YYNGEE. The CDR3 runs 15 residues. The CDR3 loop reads CASSVGGVNTGELFF. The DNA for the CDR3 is TGTGCCAGCAGCGTAGGCGGGGTAAACACCGGGGAGCTGTTTTTT.

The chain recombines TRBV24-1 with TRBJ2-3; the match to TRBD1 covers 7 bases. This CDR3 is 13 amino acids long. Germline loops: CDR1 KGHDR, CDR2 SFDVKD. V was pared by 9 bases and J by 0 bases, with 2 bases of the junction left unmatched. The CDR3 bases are TGTGCCACCGGGACAGAGAGCACAGATACGCAGTATTTT. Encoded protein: CATGTESTDTQYF.

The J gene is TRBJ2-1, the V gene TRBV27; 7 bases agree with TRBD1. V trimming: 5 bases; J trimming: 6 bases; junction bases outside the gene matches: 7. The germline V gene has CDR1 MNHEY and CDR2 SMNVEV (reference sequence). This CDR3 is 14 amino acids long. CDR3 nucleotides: TGTGCCAGCAGTGCCACACAGGGGAGCAATGAGCAGTTCTTC. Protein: CASSATQGSNEQFF.